These 25 T cell receptor beta chains share one sample of origin, sequenced in a study of CD8+CD57+ T cells in acquired aplastic anemia. The template used for profiling TCR beta VDJ and CDR3 was genomic DNA. Each CDR3 protein is one row after TCRdb ran MiXCR on the reads. The data hold around 250,000 distinct CDR3 sequences, with around 60% observed a single time. Material for sequencing was sorted CD4+, CD8+, or CD8+CD57+ T cells (not recorded which) from PBMCs. Receptors were obtained from a human donor with severe aplastic anemia or a healthy control (not recorded which).

The chain carries TRBV15 and TRBJ2-1; D gene uncertain. Trimming shortened V by 0 bases and J by 7 bases, and 4 bases separated the two germline ends. There are 12 residues in the CDR3. Germline CDR1 LNHNV, CDR2 YYDKDF (reference sequence). The DNA for the CDR3 is TGTGCCACCAGCAGAGATCCGAATGAGCAGTTCTTC. Translating gives CATSRDPNEQFF.

This clonotype came up many times. This rearrangement joins TRBV3-2 to TRBJ2-5. TRBV3-2 is designated a pseudogene. This CDR3 is 14 amino acids long. CDR3 DNA sequence: TGTGCCAGCAGCCAAGACTGCGCTGAGGAGACCCAGTACTTC. Its protein product is CASSQDCAEETQYF.

The V gene is TRBV2, the J gene TRBJ2-3, with unresolved D. The germline V gene has CDR1 SNHLY and CDR2 FYNNEI. Trimming took 2 bases from V and 2 from J, leaving 8 bases between them. The CDR3 consists of 14 residues. The CDR3 reads CASSEILTTDTQYF. Written as DNA, the CDR3 is TGTGCCAGCAGTGAAATACTCACCACAGATACGCAGTATTTT.

This chain connects TRBV7-8 to TRBJ2-1, with TRBD1 matching over 12 bases. Germline V lookup: CDR1 SGHVS, CDR2 FQNEAQ. Unmatched junction bases numbered 7, after V lost 3 bases and J lost 7 bases. CDR3 size: 16 residues. CDR3 nucleotides: TGTGCCAGCAGCTTCTTACCGGGACAGGGGGCAAATGAGCAGTTCTTC. It specifies CASSFLPGQGANEQFF. Based on the CDR3 plus reference TRBV7-8 and TRBJ2-1, the full variable domain is GAGVSQSPRYKVAKRGQDVALRCDPISGHVSLFWYQQALGQGPEFLTYFQNEAQLDKSGLPSDRFFAERPEGSVSTLKIQRTQQEDSAVYLCASSFLPGQGANEQFFGPGTRLTVL.

The CDR3 DNA reads TGTGCCAGCAGTTCGTGGGTCGGGGGGGCTTCGGAGACCCAGTACTTC. This encodes CASSSWVGGASETQYF. This chain joins TRBV7-9 and TRBJ2-5; 8 nucleotides align to TRBD2. This CDR3 contains 16 residues. The V and J ends lost 6 bases and 5 bases, in that order; junction bases with no gene match: 14. Germline V gene lookup returns CDR1 SEHNR and CDR2 FQNEAQ (reference sequence).

The V gene is TRBV29-1, the J gene TRBJ2-5; TRBD1 aligns across 9 bases. The CDR3 loop spans 15 amino acids. The germline CDR1 and CDR2 sequences are SQVTM and ANQGSEA. With 3 bases clipped from V and 4 bases from J, the junction kept 9 bases outside the gene matches. The CDR3 spells CSVERNRGRTETQYF. The CDR3 nucleotides are TGCAGCGTTGAGAGGAACAGGGGGCGCACAGAGACCCAGTACTTC.

This clonotype was observed once. J is TRBJ2-5 and V is TRBV20-1; a weak D match, TRBD1 (5 bases). The assigned J gene may be wrong: the sequence end matches TRBJ2-7 better. Germline V gene sequence: CDR1 DFQATT, CDR2 SNEGSKA (reference sequence). This CDR3 is built from 18 residues. CDR3 region: CSASRPRPGRTIHYEQYF. CDR3 DNA: TGCAGTGCTAGCCGACCCCGCCCTGGGCGGACAATCCACTACGAGCAGTACTTC.

V is TRBV19 and J is TRBJ2-7, with 7 bases that match TRBD1. The CDR3 totals 15 residues. CDR1 is LNHDA, CDR2 SQIVND, per germline (reference sequence). With 6 bases clipped from V and 0 bases from J, the junction kept 8 bases outside the gene matches. For the CDR3, the DNA is TGTGCCAGTAGAATTGGAGGACAGGACTCCTACGAGCAGTACTTC. This gives the protein CASRIGGQDSYEQYF.

The CDR3 spells CSAARGQLNTEAFF. The CDR3 bases are TGCAGCGCGGCCCGGGGGCAACTGAACACTGAAGCTTTCTTT. The V and J genes are TRBV20-1 and TRBJ1-1, with a tentative D call TRBD1 (6 bases). This CDR3 is 14 amino acids long. Germline CDR1 is DFQATT and CDR2 is SNEGSKA (reference sequence).

The chain links TRBV9 to TRBJ2-5, with D perhaps assigned TRBD1 or TRBD2 (5 bases each). V shed 0 bases and J shed 7 bases, with 13 bases lying between them. This CDR3 spans 14 amino acids. Germline-derived CDR1 and CDR2 are SGDLS and YYNGEE. The CDR3 DNA sequence: TGTGCCAGCAGCGTAGCTCGGGGAAGGGGGACCCAGTACTTC. This gives the protein CASSVARGRGTQYF.

This clonotype was detected ten times or more. The chain recombines TRBV7-8 with TRBJ1-1, with D perhaps TRBD1 (6 bases). This CDR3 region has 14 residues. V dropped 2 bases and J dropped 6 bases, with 13 bases sitting between them. Germline CDR1 SGHVS, CDR2 FQNEAQ. The CDR3 DNA follows: TGTGCCAGCAGCTTACATGGGGGGGCGTCTGAAGCTTTCTTT. As protein: CASSLHGGASEAFF.

A remark on this clonotype: Sequence at one end of the junction differs from germline and may be a read error. CDR3: CASSRAPEGTYEQYF. In DNA, the CDR3 is TGCGCCAGCAGCCGAGCGCCCGAGGGTACCTACGAGCAGTACTTC. The chain joins TRBV25-1 to TRBJ2-7; the D gene is possibly TRBD2 (5 bases). The CDR3 has 15 residues. Germline values: CDR1 MGHDK, CDR2 SYGVNS.

With respect to this clonotype: A junction boundary mismatches the germline segment, possibly from a read error. The rearrangement links TRBV5-1 to TRBJ1-1; 8 bases match TRBD1. CDR3 length: 15 amino acids. Germline CDR1 reads SGHRS; CDR2 reads YFSETQ. CDR3 loop: CASSLQPTGDTEAFF. In nucleotides, the CDR3 is TGTGCCAGCAGCCTTCAACCGACAGGGGACACTGAAGCTTTCTTT. Based on the CDR3 plus reference TRBV5-1 and TRBJ1-1, the full variable domain is KAGVTQTPRYLIKTRGQQVTLSCSPISGHRSVSWYQQTPGQGLQFLFEYFSETQRNKGNFPGRFSGRQFSNSRSEMNVSTLELGDSALYLCASSLQPTGDTEAFFGQGTRLTVV.

This clonotype was recorded a few times. This chain joins TRBV7-9 and TRBJ1-2; tentatively, D is TRBD1 (5 bases). CDR1 SEHNR and CDR2 FQNEAQ come from the germline V gene (reference sequence). The CDR3 runs 14 residues. V lost 1 base to trimming and J lost 8 bases, with 14 bases between them. CDR3 sequence (DNA): TGTGCCAGCAGCTTAGTAGGGGTAATTGAGGGCTACACCTTC. Its translation: CASSLVGVIEGYTF. Using reference TRBV7-9 and TRBJ1-2 for the parts outside the CDR3, the full variable domain is DTGVSQNPRHKITKRGQNVTFRCDPISEHNRLYWYRQTLGQGPEFLTYFQNEAQLEKSRLLSDRFSAERPKGSFSTLEIQRTEQGDSAMYLCASSLVGVIEGYTFGSGTRLTVV.

This clonotype was picked up many times. A much larger clone lies a single base off, so this may be a read error. J is TRBJ2-7 and V is TRBV7-8; weak D call: TRBD1 (6 bases). CDR1 is SGHVS, CDR2 FQNEAQ, per germline. Trimming stripped 0 bases from V and 4 bases from J, with 10 bases between. The CDR3 has 14 amino acids. CDR3 nucleotide sequence: TGTGCCAGCAGCTTAGCTCCAGGACAGTACGAGCAGTACTTC. It specifies CASSLAPGQYEQYF.

The genes are TRBV12-3 or TRBV12-4 and TRBJ2-5; 8 nucleotides align to TRBD1. The CDR3 is made up of 15 amino acids. Trimming took 5 bases from V and 9 from J; bases not matched to a gene: 14. CDR3 sequence: CASSPQQGGDQPQYF. In nucleotides, the CDR3 is TGTGCCAGCAGTCCACAACAGGGGGGAGATCAGCCCCAGTACTTC.

This clonotype was observed at least ten times. V usage is TRBV6-6 and J usage is TRBJ1-1; D might be TRBD1 (5 bases). Germline V gives CDR1 MNHNY, CDR2 SVGAGI (reference sequence). V lost 10 bases, J lost 11 bases, and 17 bases lay in between. This CDR3 spans 11 amino acids. The CDR3 is CATKGSRGAFF. DNA of the CDR3: TGTGCCACCAAAGGGAGCCGGGGGGCTTTCTTT.

The sample holds one count of this clonotype. This sequence joins TRBV12-3 or TRBV12-4 and TRBJ2-4; the D is unclear. The CDR3 spans 14 residues. V lost 5 bases to trimming and J lost 6 bases, with 14 bases between them. The DNA of the CDR3 is TGTGCCAGCAGTCCCCTGAACTCTGGAAACATTCAGTACTTC. It yields the protein CASSPLNSGNIQYF.

This clonotype was detected ten times or more. V is TRBV19 and J is TRBJ1-6; no firm D call. CDR1 is LNHDA and CDR2 is SQIVND in the germline V gene (reference sequence). The CDR3 length is 15 residues. Trimming left V 7 bases short and J 8 bases short, with 18 bases between. The CDR3 DNA reads as TGTGCCAGTACCCTAAGGTGGCAGGCTCATTCACCCCTCCACTTT. Translation gives CASTLRWQAHSPLHF.

Details on this clonotype: This sequence may be a read error, since a much larger clone differs from it by one base. The V call is TRBV7-2, the J call TRBJ2-2; weak D call: TRBD1 (6 bases). The CDR3 is 16 amino acids. The ends were cut back, 7 bases at V and 3 bases at J, with 18 bases in the middle. Germline assignment: CDR1 SGHTA and CDR2 FQGNSA. The CDR3 sequence is CASTVRIRQDTGELFF. The DNA of the CDR3 is TGTGCCAGCACAGTACGAATTAGACAGGACACCGGGGAGCTGTTTTTT.

This clonotype occurred many times. The V and J genes are TRBV2 and TRBJ2-3, with 7 bases lining up with TRBD1. The CDR3 length is 13 residues. The V gene end was trimmed by 11 bases and the J gene end by 3 bases; junction bases not matched to a gene: 8. CDR1 SNHLY and CDR2 FYNNEI come from the germline V gene. The DNA for the CDR3 is TGTGCCCTAATGACAGGGTGGACAGATACGCAGTATTTT. Its protein product is CALMTGWTDTQYF.

This chain uses TRBV10-3 with TRBJ2-7; a possible D gene is TRBD2 (5 bases). The V end was cut by 10 bases, the J end by 2 bases, with 9 bases between. CDR3 length: 11 amino acids. Germline V CDR1 and CDR2: ENHRY, SYGVKD. The CDR3 is CATGKTYEQYF. The CDR3 DNA reads as TGTGCCACCGGGAAAACCTACGAGCAGTACTTC.

As for this clonotype: The CDR3 carries no conserved terminal phenylalanine or tryptophan, so it likely arises from a read error. No DNA is shown, since the ends of the CDR3 on it are uncertain; the CDR3 is the one TCRdb lists. The chain combines TRBV10-1 with TRBJ1-4. Germline V lookup: CDR1 WNHNN, CDR2 SYGVQD (reference sequence). The CDR3 is 11 amino acids in total, end residues counted. CDR3 region: CASSEGEGSVL.

The gene calls are TRBV24-1 and TRBJ2-1; possibly TRBD2 for D (6 bases). V was pared by 3 bases and J by 4 bases, with 15 bases between. CDR3 length: 16 amino acids. Germline values: CDR1 KGHDR, CDR2 SFDVKD. The CDR3 DNA is TGTGCCACCAGTGATCCCGCGACTGGGAGGTACAATGAGCAGTTCTTC. Translating it yields CATSDPATGRYNEQFF.

This clonotype turned up a few times. The genes are TRBV5-1 and TRBJ1-1; maybe TRBD1 (5 bases). This CDR3 contains 15 residues. Deletions cut 5 bases from V and 0 bases from J, with 14 bases between. Germline loops: CDR1 SGHRS, CDR2 YFSETQ. The CDR3 nucleotides are TGCGCCAGCAGTCCTAAGGGGCGTATGAACACTGAAGCTTTCTTT. Translating gives CASSPKGRMNTEAFF.